Listed here are 29 T cell receptor beta chains from one sample, sequenced in a study of patients and donors after allogeneic stem cell transplantation. Using its own MiXCR run on the RT-PCR reads, TCRdb lists one record per CDR3 protein. The table has about 34,000 distinct CDR3 sequences, 37% seen once. The source material was blood, either unsorted or a sorted T cell fraction (not recorded which). The receptor set was obtained from a human donor who was either an allogeneic HSCT recipient or a stem cell or donor lymphocyte infusion donor (not recorded which). It is not recorded whose cells these are; they may come from a transplant donor.

This chain's CDR3 is CASTLGSNTEAFF. In nucleotides, the CDR3 is TGTGCCAGCACCCTAGGGAGTAACACTGAAGCTTTCTTT. The gene calls are TRBV12-3 or TRBV12-4 and TRBJ1-1, with no clear D. V gave up 7 bases and J gave up 2 bases, with 11 bases separating them. The CDR3 is 13 amino acids.

Of note for this clonotype: The junction departs from the called germline gene at one end, perhaps through a read error. The chain carries TRBV7-9 and TRBJ2-1; D remains unclear. This CDR3 region has 10 residues. The germline V gene has CDR1 SEHNR and CDR2 FQNEAQ (reference sequence). CDR3 DNA: TGTGCCGCCAGCATAAACGATCGGATCTTC. This sequence encodes CAASINDRIF. Full variable domain (rest looked up from reference TRBV7-9 and TRBJ2-1): DTGVSQNPRHKITKRGQNVTFRCDPISEHNRLYWYRQTLGQGPEFLTYFQNEAQLEKSRLLSDRFSAERPKGSFSTLEIQRTEQGDSAMYLCAASINDRIFGPGTRLTVL.

This clonotype was detected only a few times. The chain is built from TRBV6-2 or TRBV6-3 and TRBJ2-2, with D uncertain. This CDR3 contains 13 residues. V was shortened by 3 bases and J by 3 bases, with 5 bases between the two germline ends. From germline, CDR1 is MNHEY and CDR2 SVGEGT. The CDR3 bases are TGTGCCAGCAGTTATCCCTACACCGGGGAGCTGTTTTTT. Protein: CASSYPYTGELFF.

This clonotype has just a few counts. The genes are TRBV12-3 or TRBV12-4 and TRBJ2-1, with D unclear. This CDR3 is built from 14 residues. The germline V and J ends were trimmed by 4 bases and 10 bases, with 17 bases remaining between them. For the CDR3, the DNA is TGTGCCAGCAGTTCCCCGCAGGTTAATGGGGAGCAGTTCTTC. Translation: CASSSPQVNGEQFF.

This rearrangement joins TRBV20-1 to TRBJ1-6; D unresolved. V lost 3 bases to trimming and J lost 3 bases, with 12 bases between them. CDR1 DFQATT and CDR2 SNEGSKA come from the germline V gene (reference sequence). There are 15 residues in the CDR3. This chain's CDR3 is CSARAALHYNSPLHF. In nucleotides, the CDR3 is TGCAGTGCTAGGGCAGCCCTCCACTATAATTCACCCCTCCACTTT.

The chain has TRBV28 and TRBJ1-4, with 7 nucleotides matching TRBD1. V dropped 6 bases and J dropped 8; count of bases not matched to a gene: 6. Germline V lookup: CDR1 MDHEN, CDR2 SYDVKM. The CDR3 totals 13 residues. The CDR3 DNA sequence: TGTGCCAGCAGGGGACAGCCGGGAGAAAAACTGTTTTTT. Protein sequence: CASRGQPGEKLFF.

The table lists this clonotype with a few counts. The CDR3 sequence: CASSLGTGSGNTIYF. CDR3 coding DNA: TGTGCCAGCAGCTTAGGGACAGGCTCTGGAAACACCATATATTTT. This rearrangement joins TRBV7-8 to TRBJ1-3, with 7 bases identical to TRBD1. The CDR3 contains 15 residues. Germline CDR1 reads SGHVS; CDR2 reads FQNEAQ. The V and J ends lost 1 base and 0 bases, in that order; junction bases with no gene match: 0.

The V call is TRBV6-2 or TRBV6-3, the J call TRBJ1-1; no firm D call. Germline-derived CDR1 and CDR2 are MNHEY and SVGEGT. CDR3 length: 13 amino acids. V dropped 8 bases and J dropped 1 base, with 11 bases sitting between them. CDR3 sequence reads: CASGRRPNTEAFF. In DNA form, the CDR3 reads TGTGCCAGCGGCCGTCGGCCGAACACTGAAGCTTTCTTT.

This clonotype was seen only a few times. The chain has TRBV15 and TRBJ2-7, with a tentative D call TRBD2 (5 bases). Looked up from germline, CDR1 is LNHNV and CDR2 is YYDKDF (reference sequence). The V end lost 0 bases, the J end lost 5 bases, and 8 bases lay between the germline ends. The CDR3 spans 13 residues. The CDR3 DNA follows: TGTGCCACCAGCAGAGATCGGGGAAACGAGCAGTACTTC. Its protein product is CATSRDRGNEQYF.

This chain links TRBV20-1 with TRBJ2-1, with 8 positions matching TRBD1. The CDR3 contains 13 residues. Germline V lookup: CDR1 DFQATT, CDR2 SNEGSKA (reference sequence). The ends lost 4 bases at V and 9 bases at J; junction bases unmatched: 8. CDR3 sequence: CSANRGAFLEQFF. DNA for the CDR3: TGCAGTGCTAACAGGGGGGCCTTTCTTGAGCAGTTCTTC.

This clonotype came up many times. The J gene is TRBJ2-3, the V gene TRBV5-6, with TRBD1 as a possible D gene (5 bases). Trimming removed 0 bases at V and 3 bases at J, with 17 bases between. The germline V gene encodes CDR1 SGHDT and CDR2 YYEEEE. The CDR3 length is 17 residues. The CDR3 reads CASSLEIARGKTDTQYF. As DNA, the CDR3 is TGTGCCAGCAGCTTGGAGATAGCTAGGGGAAAAACAGATACGCAGTATTTT.

The rearrangement links TRBV5-1 to TRBJ2-7; D not certain. Trimming cost V 4 bases and J 5 bases, with 7 bases left between them. This CDR3 is built from 11 residues. CDR1 is SGHRS and CDR2 is YFSETQ in the germline V gene. CDR3 loop: CASSLVDEQYF. The CDR3 coding sequence is TGCGCCAGCAGCCTAGTGGACGAGCAGTACTTC.

About this clonotype itself: The junction departs from germline at one end; a sequencing error may be responsible. V and J are TRBV28 and TRBJ1-5; D call uncertain. Germline V gene sequence: CDR1 MDHEN, CDR2 SYDVKM. This CDR3 contains 11 residues. The CDR3 spells CASSFYGPQNF. In DNA, the CDR3 is TGTGCCAGCAGTTTTTATGGGCCCCAGAATTTT.

This clonotype has a handful of counts. This chain joins TRBV20-1 and TRBJ2-1; TRBD2 aligns across 9 bases. Germline V lookup: CDR1 DFQATT, CDR2 SNEGSKA (reference sequence). The CDR3 contains 13 residues. With V trimmed by 4 bases and J by 2 bases, 0 bases remained unmatched. This chain's CDR3 is CSAKREAYNEQFF. In DNA form, the CDR3 reads TGCAGTGCTAAGCGGGAGGCCTACAATGAGCAGTTCTTC.

J is TRBJ1-5 and V is TRBV12-3 or TRBV12-4; 10 positions agree with TRBD1. This CDR3 has 15 amino acids. The V and J ends lost 6 bases and 5 bases, in that order; junction bases with no gene match: 7. In nucleotides, the CDR3 is TGTGCCAGCAGCTTGACAGGGGGCGTCTATCAGCCCCAGCATTTT. It codes for CASSLTGGVYQPQHF.

This clonotype was seen a handful of times. This chain uses TRBV6-2 or TRBV6-3 with TRBJ2-7; 7 nucleotides agree with TRBD1. Unmatched junction bases numbered 8, after V lost 2 bases and J lost 1 base. This CDR3 spans 16 amino acids. Germline CDR1 reads MNHEY; CDR2 reads SVGEGT. Here the CDR3 reads CASSYARTGGSYEQYF. As DNA, the CDR3 is TGTGCCAGCAGTTACGCGAGGACAGGTGGATCCTACGAGCAGTACTTC.

The gene calls are TRBV5-1 and TRBJ2-7; D is undetermined. This CDR3 comprises 12 residues. Germline lookup yields CDR1 SGHRS and CDR2 YFSETQ. V dropped 1 base and J dropped 4 bases, with 6 bases sitting between them. CDR3 region: CASSLIPYEQYF. The CDR3 nucleotides are TGCGCCAGCAGCTTGATTCCTTACGAGCAGTACTTC.

This clonotype appeared a few times. V usage is TRBV7-2 and J usage is TRBJ1-6, with D perhaps matching TRBD1 (5 bases). There are 13 residues in the CDR3. The V gene's germline CDR1 is SGHTA and CDR2 FQGNSA. With 5 bases removed from V and 7 bases from J, the gap between germline ends came to 9 bases. Here the CDR3 reads CASSHKGNSPLHF. CDR3 in DNA: TGTGCCAGCAGCCATAAGGGGAATTCACCCCTCCACTTT.

The rearrangement uses TRBV10-3 and TRBJ2-3; D might be TRBD1 (6 bases). Germline values: CDR1 ENHRY, CDR2 SYGVKD. V lost 6 bases to trimming and J lost 0 bases, with 16 bases between them. CDR3 length: 16 amino acids. The CDR3 DNA follows: TGTGCCATCAGCGACAGGACTTATGAGAGCACAGATACGCAGTATTTT. Its protein is CAISDRTYESTDTQYF.

The chain carries TRBV28 and TRBJ2-6; D ambiguous. CDR1 is MDHEN, CDR2 SYDVKM, per germline. Deletions cut 7 bases from V and 0 bases from J, with 16 bases between. The CDR3 has 17 residues. The CDR3 nucleotides are TGTGCCAGCACCCTCGGTAGTATGAGCTCTGGGGCCAACGTCCTGACTTTC. Translating gives CASTLGSMSSGANVLTF.

The rearrangement uses TRBV4-3 and TRBJ1-1; D unclear. Trimming took off 0 bases at V and 11 bases at J, with 16 bases between the two ends. Per germline, CDR1 LGHNA and CDR2 YSLEER. The CDR3 loop spans 14 amino acids. In DNA, the CDR3 is TGCGCCAGCAGCCAAGAAACGGAGGTCATAGCCGCTTTCTTT. Translating it yields CASSQETEVIAAFF.

This clonotype has a count of ten or more. The V and J genes are TRBV29-1 and TRBJ1-2; D gene uncertain. CDR1 and CDR2 from the germline V gene are SQVTM and ANQGSEA. V was trimmed by 5 bases and J by 4 bases, leaving 14 bases between them. This CDR3 has 13 amino acids. The CDR3 DNA is TGCAGCGTTATGGACGAGCGACGCTATGGCTACACCTTC. Protein product: CSVMDERRYGYTF.

This clonotype was seen a few times. The chain recombines TRBV7-2 with TRBJ1-4, with D possibly being TRBD1 (6 bases). CDR1 SGHTA and CDR2 FQGNSA come from the germline V gene. The germline V and J ends were trimmed by 2 bases and 0 bases, with 16 bases remaining between them. The CDR3 is 18 residues long. The CDR3 DNA sequence: TGTGCCAGCAGCTTAATTCGGCAGGGGTATGCAACTAATGAAAAACTGTTTTTT. This translates into CASSLIRQGYATNEKLFF.

The CDR3 loop is CASSSREKGQPQHF. DNA of the CDR3: TGTGCCAGCAGTTCCAGGGAGAAGGGGCAGCCCCAGCATTTT. The chain combines TRBV12-3 or TRBV12-4 with TRBJ1-5, with TRBD1 as a possible D gene (5 bases). V lost 4 bases to trimming and J lost 7 bases, with 14 bases between them. The CDR3 runs 14 residues.

This clonotype came up a few times. The V gene is TRBV5-1, the J gene TRBJ2-7; 10 positions match TRBD2. The V segment lost 0 bases and the J segment 7 bases; nucleotides outside the gene matches: 7. This CDR3 contains 15 residues. From germline, CDR1 is SGHRS and CDR2 YFSETQ. This CDR3 reads CASSLGTSGEGEQYF. Here the CDR3 DNA reads TGCGCCAGCAGCTTGGGGACTAGCGGAGAGGGGGAGCAGTACTTC.

This clonotype was detected only a few times. The rearrangement links TRBV6-1 to TRBJ1-5; unclear D gene. The length of the CDR3 is 16 residues. CDR1 MNHNS and CDR2 SASEGT come from the germline V gene. V was pared by 2 bases and J by 0 bases, with 11 bases between. CDR3 amino acids: CASSEITPYSNQPQHF. The CDR3 DNA sequence: TGTGCCAGCAGTGAAATAACACCCTATAGCAATCAGCCCCAGCATTTT.

The chain is built from TRBV5-5 and TRBJ2-7; tentative D call: TRBD1 (6 bases). This CDR3 region has 13 residues. Trimming pared 1 base from V and 5 bases from J, leaving 10 bases between. Germline V gives CDR1 SGHKS, CDR2 YYEKEE (reference sequence). The CDR3 loop reads CASSLRGNHEQYV. The CDR3 nucleotides are TGTGCCAGCAGCTTGAGGGGGAACCACGAGCAGTACGTC.

V and J are TRBV5-1 and TRBJ1-1; D is unclear. Germline CDR1 reads SGHRS; CDR2 reads YFSETQ. V lost 6 bases and J lost 1, with 10 bases in between. The CDR3 extends over 13 amino acids. The CDR3 is CASMRGWNTEAFF. Written as DNA, the CDR3 is TGCGCCAGCATGCGGGGATGGAACACTGAAGCTTTCTTT.

This chain joins TRBV24-1 and TRBJ2-2; 9 bases align to TRBD2. The V gene end was trimmed by 3 bases and the J gene end by 3 bases; junction bases not matched to a gene: 10. This CDR3 contains 18 residues. Germline V gene data show CDR1 as KGHDR and CDR2 as SFDVKD. DNA of the CDR3: TGTGCCACCAGTGATCCCCCCCTGACTAGCGGAGACACCGGGGAGCTGTTTTTT. It yields the protein CATSDPPLTSGDTGELFF.